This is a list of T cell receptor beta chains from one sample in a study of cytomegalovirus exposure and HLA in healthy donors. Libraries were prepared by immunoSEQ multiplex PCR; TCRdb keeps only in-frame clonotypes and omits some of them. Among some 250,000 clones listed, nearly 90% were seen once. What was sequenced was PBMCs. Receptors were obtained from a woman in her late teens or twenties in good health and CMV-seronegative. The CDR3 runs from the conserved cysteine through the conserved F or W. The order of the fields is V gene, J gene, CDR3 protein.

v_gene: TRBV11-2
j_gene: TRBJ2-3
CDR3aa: CASSWTSGDSQYF

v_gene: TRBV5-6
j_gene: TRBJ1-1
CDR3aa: CASRKRGKSEAFF

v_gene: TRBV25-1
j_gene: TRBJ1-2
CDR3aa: CASSERGGGVMYGYTF

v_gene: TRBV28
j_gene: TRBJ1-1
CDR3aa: CASSLLPRGRGVLNTEAFF

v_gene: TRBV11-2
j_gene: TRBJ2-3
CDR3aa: CASSPLMAGLTDTQYF

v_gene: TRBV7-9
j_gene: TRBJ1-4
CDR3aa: CASTRTEEKLFF

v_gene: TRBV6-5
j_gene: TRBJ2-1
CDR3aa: CASSYEGGDYNEQFF

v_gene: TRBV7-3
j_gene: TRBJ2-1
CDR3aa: CASSTGFSSYNEQFF

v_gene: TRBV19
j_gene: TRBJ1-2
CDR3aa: CASSPWQESHGYTF

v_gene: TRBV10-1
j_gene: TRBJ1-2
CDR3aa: CASSGNRGSDYGYTF

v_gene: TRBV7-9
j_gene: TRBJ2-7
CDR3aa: CASSNAGQGRYEQYF

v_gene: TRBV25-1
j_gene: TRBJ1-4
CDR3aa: CASSESGQGIEKLFF

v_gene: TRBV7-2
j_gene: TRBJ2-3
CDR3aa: CASSLVLAGGTDTQYF

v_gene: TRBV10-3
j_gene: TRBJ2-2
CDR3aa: CAISESRQGVDGELFF

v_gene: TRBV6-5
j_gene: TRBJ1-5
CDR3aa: CASSRGEGDQPQHF

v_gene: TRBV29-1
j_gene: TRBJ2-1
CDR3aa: CSVKSFGGGTYNEQFF

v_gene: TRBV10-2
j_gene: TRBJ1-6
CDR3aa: CASRKTDRSSYNSPLHF

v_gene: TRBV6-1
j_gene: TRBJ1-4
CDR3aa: CATPDLNEKLFF

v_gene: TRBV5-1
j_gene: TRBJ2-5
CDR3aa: CASRPPGLAQETQYF

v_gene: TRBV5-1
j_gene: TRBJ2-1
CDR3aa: CASSQPTSGGAAGDEQFF

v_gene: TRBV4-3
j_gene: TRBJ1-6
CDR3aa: CASSQGTGSYSPLHF

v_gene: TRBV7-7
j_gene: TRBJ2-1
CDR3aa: CASSLIPPERGSYNEQFF

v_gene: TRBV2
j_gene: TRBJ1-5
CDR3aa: CASTGQGISNQPQHF

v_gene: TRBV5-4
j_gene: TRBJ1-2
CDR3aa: CASSSENRDGYTF

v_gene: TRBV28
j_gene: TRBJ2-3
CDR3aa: CASTDSRGGTDTQYF

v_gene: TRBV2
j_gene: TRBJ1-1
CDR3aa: CATSRGGVILNRTEAFF

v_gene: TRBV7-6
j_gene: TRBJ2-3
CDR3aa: CASSSRWTDTQYF

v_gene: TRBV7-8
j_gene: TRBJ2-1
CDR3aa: CASSLGEGSYNEQFF

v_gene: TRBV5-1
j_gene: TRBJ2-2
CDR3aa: CASSTDTPNTGELFF

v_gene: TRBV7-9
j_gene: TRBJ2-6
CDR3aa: CASRLTGTGANVLTF

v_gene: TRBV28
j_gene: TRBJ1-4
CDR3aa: CASSGDRGDEKLFF

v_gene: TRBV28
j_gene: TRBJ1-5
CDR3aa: CASSQGTGGLLGNQPQHF

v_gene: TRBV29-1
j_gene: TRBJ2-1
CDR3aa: CSAGTSGGTSYNEQFF

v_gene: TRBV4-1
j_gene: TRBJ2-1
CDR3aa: CASSQWHPSNEQFF

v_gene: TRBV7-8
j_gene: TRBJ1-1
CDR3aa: CASSLVFGTGATEAFF

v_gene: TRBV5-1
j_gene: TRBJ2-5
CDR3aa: CASSLGPEQETQYF

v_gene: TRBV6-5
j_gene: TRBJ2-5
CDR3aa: CASSYSAGEGETQYF

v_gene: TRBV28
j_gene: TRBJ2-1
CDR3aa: CASSSPGLSNNEQFF

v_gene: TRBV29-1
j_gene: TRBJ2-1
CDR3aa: CSVHSYNEQFF

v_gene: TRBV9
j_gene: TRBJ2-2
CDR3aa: CASSGTGSGELFF

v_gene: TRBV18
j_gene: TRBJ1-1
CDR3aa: CASSPFNVGVMNTEAFF